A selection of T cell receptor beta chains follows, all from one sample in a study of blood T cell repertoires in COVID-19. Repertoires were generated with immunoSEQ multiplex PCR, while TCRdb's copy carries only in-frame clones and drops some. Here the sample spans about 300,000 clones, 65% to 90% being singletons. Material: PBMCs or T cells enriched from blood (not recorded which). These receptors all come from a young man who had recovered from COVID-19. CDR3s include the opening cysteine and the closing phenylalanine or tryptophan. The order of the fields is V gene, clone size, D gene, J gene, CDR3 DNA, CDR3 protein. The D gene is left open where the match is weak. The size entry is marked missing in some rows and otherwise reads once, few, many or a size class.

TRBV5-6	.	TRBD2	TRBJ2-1	TGTGCCAGCAGCTTAGGACTAGCTAAACACAATGAGCAGTTCTTC	CASSLGLAKHNEQFF
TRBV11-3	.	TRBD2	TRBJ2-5	TGTGCCAGCAGCTCTGATTGGGGACTAGCGGGACAAGAGACCCAGTACTTC	CASSSDWGLAGQETQYF
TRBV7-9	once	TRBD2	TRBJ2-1	TGTGCCAGCAGCTTCACGGGGGGCTCCTACAATGAGCAGTTCTTC	CASSFTGGSYNEQFF
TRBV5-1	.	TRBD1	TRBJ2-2	TGCGCCAGCAGCCTTCGGACAGGGGGGACCGGGGAGCTGTTTTTT	CASSLRTGGTGELFF
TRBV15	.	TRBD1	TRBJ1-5	TGTGCCACCAGCAGAGCTAGGGACAGTACTAATCAGCCCCAGCATTTT	CATSRARDSTNQPQHF
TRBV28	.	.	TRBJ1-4	TGTGCCAGCAGCGCCGGACAGCCAGTGGGAAAACTGTTTTTT	CASSAGQPVGKLFF
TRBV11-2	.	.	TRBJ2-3	TGTGCCAGCAGCTCCACCCGACAGGGCACAGATACGCAGTATTTT	CASSSTRQGTDTQYF
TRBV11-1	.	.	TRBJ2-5	TGTGCCAGCAGCTTAGGGCGGCAAGAGACCCAGTACTTC	CASSLGRQETQYF
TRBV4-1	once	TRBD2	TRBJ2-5	TGCGCCAGCAGCCAAGATCCGGGACTAGCCCCAGGGATCCAAGAGACCCAGTACTTC	CASSQDPGLAPGIQETQYF
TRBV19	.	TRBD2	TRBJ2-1	TGTGCCAGTAGTATTACTAGCGGGGCCTACAATGAGCAGTTCTTC	CASSITSGAYNEQFF
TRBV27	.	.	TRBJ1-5	TGTGCCAGCAGTCATCAGGGTAGCAATCAGCCCCAGCATTTT	CASSHQGSNQPQHF
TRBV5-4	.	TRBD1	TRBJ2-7	TGTGCCAGCAGCTTCGACAGGGCAGGCGAGCAGTACTTC	CASSFDRAGEQYF
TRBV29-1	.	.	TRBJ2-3	TGCAGCGTAGCCGGGACACTTAGCACAGATACGCAGTATTTT	CSVAGTLSTDTQYF
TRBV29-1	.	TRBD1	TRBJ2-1	TGCAGCGTTGAAGGCCGGGGACAGCTCAATGAGCAGTTCTTC	CSVEGRGQLNEQFF
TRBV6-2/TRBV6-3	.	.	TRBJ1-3	TGTGCCAGCAGTTACGTTGACATCAGCTCTGGAAACACCATATATTTT	CASSYVDISSGNTIYF
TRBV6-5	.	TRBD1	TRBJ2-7	TGTGCCAGCAGTTCCGCCGGGACAGTCCCAACCTACGAGCAGTACTTC	CASSSAGTVPTYEQYF
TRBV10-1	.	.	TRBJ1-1	TGCGCCAGCAGTGATCCGGGCCGGAGTCCTCGGGGAGCTTTCTTT	CASSDPGRSPRGAFF
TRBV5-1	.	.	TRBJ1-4	TGCGCCAGCAGCTTTTCTGGGGGCGGGAATGAAAAACTGTTTTTT	CASSFSGGGNEKLFF
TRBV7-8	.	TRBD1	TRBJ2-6	TGTGCCAGCAGCACCCGGGACAGTAGCCCCAACGTCCTGACTTTC	CASSTRDSSPNVLTF
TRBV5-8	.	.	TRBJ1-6	TGTGCCAGCAGCGACTGGAGGAGCTCCTATAATTCACCCCTCCACTTT	CASSDWRSSYNSPLHF
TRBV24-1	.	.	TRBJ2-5	TGTGCCACCAGTGATCCAGAGCGATTAGAAGAGACCCAGTACTTC	CATSDPERLEETQYF
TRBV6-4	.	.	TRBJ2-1	TGTGCCAGCAGTGAGACACTGGTGTCCTACAATGAGCAGTTCTTC	CASSETLVSYNEQFF
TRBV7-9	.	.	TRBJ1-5	TGTGCCAGCAGCTTGGGGCTAGAACAGCCCCAGCATTTT	CASSLGLEQPQHF
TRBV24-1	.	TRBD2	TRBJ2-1	TGTGCCACCCGTGGGAGGGATGAGCAGTTCTTC	CATRGRDEQFF
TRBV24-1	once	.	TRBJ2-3	TGTGCCACCAGTGATTTCACCCCTGCCAGGGATAGCACAGATACGCAGTATTTT	CATSDFTPARDSTDTQYF
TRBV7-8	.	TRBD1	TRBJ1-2	TGTGCCAGCAGCATCTGGGACAGGAGTTATGGCTACACCTTC	CASSIWDRSYGYTF
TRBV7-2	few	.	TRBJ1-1	TGTGCCAGCAGCGCGAGAATACAGGGCCACACTGAAGCTTTCTTT	CASSARIQGHTEAFF
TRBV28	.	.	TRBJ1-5	TGTGCCAGCACCCTAAACCAGGGATACAATCAGCCCCAGCATTTT	CASTLNQGYNQPQHF
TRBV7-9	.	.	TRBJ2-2	TGTGCCAGCAGCTTTGGGGGGACCGGGGAGCTGTTTTTT	CASSFGGTGELFF
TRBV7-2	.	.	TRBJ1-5	TGTGCCAGCAGCTTATATGGGGGGGCGAGCAATCAGCCCCAGCATTTT	CASSLYGGASNQPQHF
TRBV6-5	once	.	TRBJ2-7	TGTGCCAGTAACTCCGGGACATCGGTCCCGTACTTC	CASNSGTSVPYF
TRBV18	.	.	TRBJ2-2	TGTGCCAGCTCACCACCGTACAGCCAGGAGCTGTTTTTT	CASSPPYSQELFF
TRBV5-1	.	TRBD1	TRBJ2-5	TGCGCCAGCAGCCCCTATTTTGGGCAGGGGGAAGAGACCCAGTACTTC	CASSPYFGQGEETQYF
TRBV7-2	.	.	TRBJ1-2	TGTGCCAGCAGCCTAACGTACTACGGCTACACCTTC	CASSLTYYGYTF
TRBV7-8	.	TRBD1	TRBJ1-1	TGTGCCAGCAGCTGGGGACAGAAATACACTGAAGCTTTCTTT	CASSWGQKYTEAFF
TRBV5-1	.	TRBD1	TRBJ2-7	TGCGCCAGCACTGTGACCCCCACAGGGGGCTCCTACGAGCAGTACTTC	CASTVTPTGGSYEQYF
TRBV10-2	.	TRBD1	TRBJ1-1	TGCGCCAGCAGTGGGAAACAGGGGTTAGGCACTGAAGCTTTCTTT	CASSGKQGLGTEAFF
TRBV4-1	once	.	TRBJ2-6	TGCGCCAGCAGGAACATTTTCGGACAAGGAAGGGCTGGGGCCAACGTCCTGACTTTC	CASRNIFGQGRAGANVLTF
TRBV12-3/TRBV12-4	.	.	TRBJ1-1	TGTGCCAGCAGCCCCGGGGGATGGACTGAAGCTTTCTTT	CASSPGGWTEAFF
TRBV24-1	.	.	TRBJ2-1	TGTGCCACCAGTGATTTCGGGTCTAAGCAGTTCTTC	CATSDFGSKQFF
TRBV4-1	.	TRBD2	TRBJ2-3	TGCGCCAGCAGCCACGCTAGCGGGGGAATGGATACGCAGTATTTT	CASSHASGGMDTQYF
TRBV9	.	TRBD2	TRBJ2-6	TGTGCCAGCAGCGTAGATCGGACTAGCGGGGGATCTGGGGCCAACGTCCTGACTTTC	CASSVDRTSGGSGANVLTF
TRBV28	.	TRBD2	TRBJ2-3	TGTGCCAGCAGACGAAGGACTAGCGGGGCCCGCACAGATACGCAGTATTTT	CASRRRTSGARTDTQYF
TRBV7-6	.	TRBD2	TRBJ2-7	TGTGCCAGCAGCCCCAGCGGGGTGGCCTACGAGCAGTACTTC	CASSPSGVAYEQYF
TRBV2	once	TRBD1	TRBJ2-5	TGTGCCAGCAGTGCAGGGGGCAACCGGGAGACCCAGTACTTC	CASSAGGNRETQYF
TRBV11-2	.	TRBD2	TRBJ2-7	TGTGCCAGCAGCCCATGGGCGGGACTAGCTCCCGAGCAGTACTTC	CASSPWAGLAPEQYF
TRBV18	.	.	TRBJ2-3	TGTGCCAGCTCACCACTCGGGACTCCTGAGTACACAGATACGCAGTATTTT	CASSPLGTPEYTDTQYF
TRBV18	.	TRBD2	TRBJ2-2	TGTGCCAGCTCACCGCGTGTAGCGGGGACGAACACCGGGGAGCTGTTTTTT	CASSPRVAGTNTGELFF
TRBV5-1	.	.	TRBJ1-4	TGCGCCAGCAGCTTGATTGCAGGGGACGAAAAACTGTTTTTT	CASSLIAGDEKLFF
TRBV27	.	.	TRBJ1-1	TGTGCCAGCAGTCCCGGGACCGGGGGTGGGACTGAAGCTTTCTTT	CASSPGTGGGTEAFF
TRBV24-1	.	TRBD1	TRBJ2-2	TGTGCCACCAGTGACACGGACAGGGGGCGTACCGGGGAGCTGTTTTTT	CATSDTDRGRTGELFF
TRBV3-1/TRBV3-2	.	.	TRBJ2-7	TGTGCCAGCAGCCAAAATAGCGGCGAGCAGTACTTC	CASSQNSGEQYF
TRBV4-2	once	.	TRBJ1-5	TGTGCCAGCAGCCAAGGGGCAGGGGCTATCTATAGCAATCAGCCCCAGCATTTT	CASSQGAGAIYSNQPQHF
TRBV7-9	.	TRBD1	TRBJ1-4	TGTGCCAGCAGCTTGACAGGGAATGATGAAAAACTGTTTTTT	CASSLTGNDEKLFF
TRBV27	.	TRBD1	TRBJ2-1	TGTGCCAGCAGTTTTTCGGGTCAGGGGGCCAGCAATGAGCAGTTCTTC	CASSFSGQGASNEQFF